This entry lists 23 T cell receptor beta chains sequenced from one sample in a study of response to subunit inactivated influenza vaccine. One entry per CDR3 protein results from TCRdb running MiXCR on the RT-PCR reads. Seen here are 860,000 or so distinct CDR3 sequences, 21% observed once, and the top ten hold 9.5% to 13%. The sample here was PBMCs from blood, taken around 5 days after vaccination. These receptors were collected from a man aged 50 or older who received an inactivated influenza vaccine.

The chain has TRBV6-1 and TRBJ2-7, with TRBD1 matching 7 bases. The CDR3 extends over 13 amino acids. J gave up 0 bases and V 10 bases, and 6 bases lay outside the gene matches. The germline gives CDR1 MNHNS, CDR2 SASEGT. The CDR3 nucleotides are TGTGCCACCACCCGGGACAGCTCCTACGAGCAGTACTTC. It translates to CATTRDSSYEQYF.

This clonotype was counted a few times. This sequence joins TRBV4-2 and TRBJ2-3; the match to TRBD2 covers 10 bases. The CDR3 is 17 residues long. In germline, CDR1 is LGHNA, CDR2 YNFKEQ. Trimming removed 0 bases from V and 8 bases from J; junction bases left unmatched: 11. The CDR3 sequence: CASSQDQRGGMGGTQYF. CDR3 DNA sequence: TGTGCCAGCAGCCAAGATCAGCGGGGGGGCATGGGAGGTACGCAGTATTTT.

The CDR3 DNA is TGTGCCAGCAGTGTAGGAGGCGGGGTGAGGACCGGGGAGCTGTTTTTT. It codes for CASSVGGGVRTGELFF. This rearrangement joins TRBV28 to TRBJ2-2; weak D call: TRBD2 (6 bases). CDR3 length: 16 residues. Germline V lookup: CDR1 MDHEN, CDR2 SYDVKM. Trimming took 5 bases from V and 5 from J, leaving 18 bases between them.

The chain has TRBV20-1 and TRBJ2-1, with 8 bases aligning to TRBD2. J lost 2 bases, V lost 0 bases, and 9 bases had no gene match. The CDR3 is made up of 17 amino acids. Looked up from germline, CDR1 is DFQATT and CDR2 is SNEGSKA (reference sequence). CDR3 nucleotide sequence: TGCAGTGCTAGAGATGCCCGGGCGGGAGGTCCCTACAATGAGCAGTTCTTC. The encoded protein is CSARDARAGGPYNEQFF.

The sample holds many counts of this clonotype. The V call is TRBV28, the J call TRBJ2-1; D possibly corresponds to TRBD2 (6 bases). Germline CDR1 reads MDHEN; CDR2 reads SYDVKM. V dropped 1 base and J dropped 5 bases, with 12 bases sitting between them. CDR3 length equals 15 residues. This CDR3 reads CASSLLGGGDNEQFF. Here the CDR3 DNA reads TGTGCCAGCAGTTTATTGGGCGGAGGGGACAATGAGCAGTTCTTC. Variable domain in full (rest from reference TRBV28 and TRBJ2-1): DVKVTQSSRYLVKRTGEKVFLECVQDMDHENMFWYRQDPGLGLRLIYFSYDVKMKEKGDIPEGYSVSREKKERFSLILESASTNQTSMYLCASSLLGGGDNEQFFGPGTRLTVL.

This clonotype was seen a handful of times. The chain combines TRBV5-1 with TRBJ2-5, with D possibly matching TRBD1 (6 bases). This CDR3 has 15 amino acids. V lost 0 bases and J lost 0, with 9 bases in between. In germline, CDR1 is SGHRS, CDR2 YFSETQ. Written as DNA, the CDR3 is TGCGCCAGCAGCTTGGAGGGGACATACCAAGAGACCCAGTACTTC. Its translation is CASSLEGTYQETQYF.

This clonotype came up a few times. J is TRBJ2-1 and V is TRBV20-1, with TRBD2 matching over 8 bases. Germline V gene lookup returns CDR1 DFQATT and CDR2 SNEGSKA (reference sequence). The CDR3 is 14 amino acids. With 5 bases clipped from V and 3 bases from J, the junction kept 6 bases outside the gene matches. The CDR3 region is CSAGREGGYNEQFF. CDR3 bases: TGCAGTGCTGGACGGGAGGGGGGCTACAATGAGCAGTTCTTC.

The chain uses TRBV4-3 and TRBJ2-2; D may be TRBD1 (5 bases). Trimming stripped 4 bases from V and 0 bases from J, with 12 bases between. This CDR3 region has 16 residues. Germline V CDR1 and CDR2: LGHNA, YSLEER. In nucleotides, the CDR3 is TGCGCCAGCAGCCTGGGTTTACAGGCGAACACCGGGGAGCTGTTTTTT. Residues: CASSLGLQANTGELFF.

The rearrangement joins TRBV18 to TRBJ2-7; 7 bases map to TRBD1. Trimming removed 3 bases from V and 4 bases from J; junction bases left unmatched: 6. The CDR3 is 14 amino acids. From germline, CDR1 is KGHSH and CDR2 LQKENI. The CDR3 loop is CASSPLGTAYEQYF. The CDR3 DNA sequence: TGTGCCAGCTCACCGCTAGGGACAGCTTACGAGCAGTACTTC.

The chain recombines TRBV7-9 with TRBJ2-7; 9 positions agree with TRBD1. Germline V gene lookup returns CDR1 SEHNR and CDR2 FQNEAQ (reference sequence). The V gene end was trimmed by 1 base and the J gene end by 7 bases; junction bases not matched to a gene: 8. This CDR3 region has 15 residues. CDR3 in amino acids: CASSLGANRGREQYF. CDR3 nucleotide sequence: TGTGCCAGCAGCTTAGGGGCCAACAGGGGGCGTGAGCAGTACTTC.

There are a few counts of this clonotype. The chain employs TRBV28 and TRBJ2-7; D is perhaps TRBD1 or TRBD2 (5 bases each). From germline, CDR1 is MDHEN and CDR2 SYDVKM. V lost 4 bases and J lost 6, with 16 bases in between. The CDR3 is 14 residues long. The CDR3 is CASSSPGTSSEQYF. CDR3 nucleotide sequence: TGTGCCAGCAGTTCCCCCGGGACCTCGTCCGAGCAGTACTTC.

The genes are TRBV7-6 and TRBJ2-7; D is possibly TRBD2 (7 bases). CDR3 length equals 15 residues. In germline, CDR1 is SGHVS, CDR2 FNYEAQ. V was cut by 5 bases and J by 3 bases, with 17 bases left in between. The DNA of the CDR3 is TGTGCCAGCAGCCGAAGCGGGACACCGGACTACGAGCAGTACTTC. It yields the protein CASSRSGTPDYEQYF.

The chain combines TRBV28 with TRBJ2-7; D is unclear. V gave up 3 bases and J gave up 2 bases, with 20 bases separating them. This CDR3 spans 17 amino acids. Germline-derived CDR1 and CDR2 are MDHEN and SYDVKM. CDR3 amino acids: CASSFVTDPKTTYEQYF. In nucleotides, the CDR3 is TGTGCCAGCAGTTTTGTAACAGACCCGAAGACAACCTACGAGCAGTACTTC. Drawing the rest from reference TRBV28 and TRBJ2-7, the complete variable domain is DVKVTQSSRYLVKRTGEKVFLECVQDMDHENMFWYRQDPGLGLRLIYFSYDVKMKEKGDIPEGYSVSREKKERFSLILESASTNQTSMYLCASSFVTDPKTTYEQYFGPGTRLTVT.

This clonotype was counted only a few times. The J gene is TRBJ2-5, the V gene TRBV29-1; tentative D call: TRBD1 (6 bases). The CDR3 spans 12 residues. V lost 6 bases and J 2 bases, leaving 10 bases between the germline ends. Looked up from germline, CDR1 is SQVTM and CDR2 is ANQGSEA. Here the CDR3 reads CSVRTEQETQYF. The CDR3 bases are TGCAGCGTGAGGACAGAACAAGAGACCCAGTACTTC.

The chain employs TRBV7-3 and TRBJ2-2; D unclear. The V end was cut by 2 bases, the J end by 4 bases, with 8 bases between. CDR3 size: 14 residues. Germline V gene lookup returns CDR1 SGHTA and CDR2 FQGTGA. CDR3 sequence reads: CASSLLRSTGELFF. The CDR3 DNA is TGTGCCAGCAGCTTACTGAGAAGCACCGGGGAGCTGTTTTTT.

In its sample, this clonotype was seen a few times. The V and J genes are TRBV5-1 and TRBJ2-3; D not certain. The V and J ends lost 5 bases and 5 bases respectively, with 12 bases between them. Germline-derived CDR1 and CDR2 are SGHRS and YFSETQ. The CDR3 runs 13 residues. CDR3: CASRADAQDTQYF. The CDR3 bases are TGCGCCAGCAGGGCCGATGCACAAGATACGCAGTATTTT.

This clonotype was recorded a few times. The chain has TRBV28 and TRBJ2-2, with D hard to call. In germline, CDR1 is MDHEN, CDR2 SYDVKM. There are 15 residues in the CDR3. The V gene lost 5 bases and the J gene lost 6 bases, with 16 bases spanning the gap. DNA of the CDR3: TGTGCCAGCAGTCCATACAGAATACGGGCCGGGGAGCTGTTTTTT. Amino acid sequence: CASSPYRIRAGELFF.

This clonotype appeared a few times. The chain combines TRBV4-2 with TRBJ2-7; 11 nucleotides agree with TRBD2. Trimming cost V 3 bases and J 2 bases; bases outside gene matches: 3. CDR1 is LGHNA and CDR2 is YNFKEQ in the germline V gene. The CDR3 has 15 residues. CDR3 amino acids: CASSQGSGRAYEQYF. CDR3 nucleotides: TGTGCCAGCAGCCAGGGTAGCGGGAGGGCCTACGAGCAGTACTTC.

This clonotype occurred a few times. CDR3 loop: CASSPRQGGTNTEAFF. As DNA, the CDR3 is TGTGCCAGCAGTCCACGACAGGGGGGCACGAACACTGAAGCTTTCTTT. The J gene is TRBJ1-1, the V gene TRBV12-3 or TRBV12-4; 9 positions match TRBD1. This CDR3 contains 16 residues. V trimming: 5 bases; J trimming: 1 base; junction bases outside the gene matches: 8.

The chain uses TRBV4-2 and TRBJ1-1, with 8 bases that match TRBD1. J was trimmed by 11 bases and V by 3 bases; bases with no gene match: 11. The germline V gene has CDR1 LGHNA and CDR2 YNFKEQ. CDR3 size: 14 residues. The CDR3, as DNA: TGTGCCAGCAGCCAGGCTCTCGGGACAGGTCAGGCTTTCTTT. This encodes CASSQALGTGQAFF.

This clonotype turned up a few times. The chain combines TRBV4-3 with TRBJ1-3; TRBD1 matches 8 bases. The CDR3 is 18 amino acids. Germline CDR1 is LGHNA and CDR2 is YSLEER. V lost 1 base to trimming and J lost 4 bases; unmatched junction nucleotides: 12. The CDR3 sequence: CASSQGGTGLRSGNTIYF. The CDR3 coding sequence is TGCGCCAGCAGCCAAGGAGGGACAGGCCTCCGTTCAGGAAACACCATATATTTT.

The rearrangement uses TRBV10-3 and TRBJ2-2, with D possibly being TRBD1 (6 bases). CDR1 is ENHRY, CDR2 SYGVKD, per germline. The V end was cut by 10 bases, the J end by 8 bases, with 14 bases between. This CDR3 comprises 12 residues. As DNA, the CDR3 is TGTGCCACCGGACAGCCCCTAGGGGAGCTGTTTTTT. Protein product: CATGQPLGELFF.

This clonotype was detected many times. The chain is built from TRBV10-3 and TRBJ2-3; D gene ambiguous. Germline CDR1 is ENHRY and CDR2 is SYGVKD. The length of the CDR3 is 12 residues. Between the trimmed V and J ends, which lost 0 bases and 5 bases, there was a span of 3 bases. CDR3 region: CAISESGDTQYF. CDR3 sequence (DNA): TGTGCCATCAGTGAGTCCGGAGATACGCAGTATTTT.